This T cell receptor (beta chain) comes out of a study of cytomegalovirus exposure and HLA in healthy donors. General study points: In vitro assays verified that a few CMV-associated chains recognized CMV antigens specifically. Upon later analysis, TCR association rates were observed to vary by HLA locus, being highest for DRB1 and lowest for HLA-C. The majority of TCR sequences were rare, yet some public TCRs appeared in many donors. A later analysis reportedly identified an Asian-associated ancestry cluster as carrying fewer N-insertions than the approximately 730-donor mean.

Points on this clone: The antigen is undetermined.

The study ran its PCR with 60 Vbeta and 13 Jbeta primers. Repertoires were generated with immunoSEQ multiplex PCR, while TCRdb's copy carries only in-frame clones and drops some. The data contain 150,000 to 200,000 clones, 75% to 90% of them singletons. The length of the CDR3 is 16 residues. The germline V gene encodes CDR1 SGHAT and CDR2 FQNNGV. The V gene lost 2 bases and the J gene lost 4 bases, with 15 bases spanning the gap. This clonotype was obtained from a young woman in good health and CMV-seronegative. The sequenced sample consisted of PBMCs. The genes are TRBV11-2 and TRBJ2-1; D perhaps matches TRBD2 (6 bases). CDR3 bases: TGTGCCAGCAGCTTACTTGTGACTAGACTATACAATGAGCAGTTCTTC. Translation gives CASSLLVTRLYNEQFF.